Listed below are T cell receptor beta chains from one sample, sequenced in a study of T cells in Graves' hyperthyroidism and ophthalmopathy. TCRdb re-called the multiplex PCR reads through MiXCR, storing one row per CDR3 protein. The sample lists roughly 580,000 distinct CDR3 sequences; under 60% were seen once. Material for sequencing was peripheral blood or thyroid tissue (not recorded which). The source is a woman in her late teens or twenties with Graves' hyperthyroidism. The CDR3 runs from the conserved cysteine through the conserved F or W. Each record gives: V gene, D gene, CDR3 length, clone size, J gene, CDR3 DNA, CDR3 protein. D genes are given only for firm matches. Clone sizes are given selectively: once, few, many, or a class where the clone is expanded.

V: TRBV12-3/TRBV12-4; D: .; length: 14; size: .; J: TRBJ2-7; DNA: TGTGCCAGCAGTCCCCCCGGAGCCGGCGACGAGCAGTACTTC; CDR3: CASSPPGAGDEQYF
V: TRBV29-1; D: TRBD1; length: 14; size: .; J: TRBJ1-5; DNA: TGCAGCGTTGCTCCGACAGGGGCAAATCAGCCCCAGCATTTT; CDR3: CSVAPTGANQPQHF
V: TRBV2; D: TRBD1; length: 11; size: .; J: TRBJ1-2; DNA: TGTGCCGTTGGGACAGGGGACGGCTACACCTTC; CDR3: CAVGTGDGYTF
V: TRBV4-1; D: .; length: 14; size: few; J: TRBJ2-7; DNA: TGCGCCAGCAGCCAAGGGTCGGCGACCTACGAGCAGTACTTC; CDR3: CASSQGSATYEQYF
V: TRBV5-1; D: .; length: 15; size: .; J: TRBJ1-1; DNA: TGCGCCAGCAGCTTGGTGAAGGTCCCCAACACTGAAGCTTTCTTT; CDR3: CASSLVKVPNTEAFF
V: TRBV10-2; D: .; length: 12; size: once; J: TRBJ1-5; DNA: TGCGCCAGCAGGGGCGAAAATCAGCCCCAGCATTTT; CDR3: CASRGENQPQHF
V: TRBV20-1; D: .; length: 15; size: .; J: TRBJ1-5; DNA: TGCAGTGCTAATAAAGGGGGAGGTAGCAATCAGCCCCAGCATTTT; CDR3: CSANKGGGSNQPQHF
V: TRBV7-3; D: .; length: 15; size: .; J: TRBJ1-1; DNA: TGTGCCAGCAGCTTAAAGGGGGGGCTGGGGACTGAAGCTTTCTTT; CDR3: CASSLKGGLGTEAFF
V: TRBV2; D: TRBD1; length: 13; size: many; J: TRBJ1-2; DNA: TGTGCCAGCAGTGGGGACAGTAACTATGGCTACACCTTC; CDR3: CASSGDSNYGYTF
V: TRBV29-1; D: .; length: 10; size: many; J: TRBJ1-2; DNA: TGCAGCGTTCGAGTCTATGGCTACACCTTC; CDR3: CSVRVYGYTF
V: TRBV7-2; D: TRBD1; length: 14; size: many; J: TRBJ1-6; DNA: TGTGCCAGCAGCCCGCGGGACAGTAATTCACCCCTCCACTTT; CDR3: CASSPRDSNSPLHF
V: TRBV13; D: .; length: 14; size: .; J: TRBJ1-2; DNA: TGTGCCAGCAGTCCTCTTGGACAGAAGTATGGCTACACCTTC; CDR3: CASSPLGQKYGYTF
V: TRBV14; D: .; length: 15; size: many; J: TRBJ2-5; DNA: TGTGCCAGCAGCCTCCTACAGGGTGGCCAAGAGACCCAGTACTTC; CDR3: CASSLLQGGQETQYF
V: TRBV20-1; D: TRBD2; length: 16; size: .; J: TRBJ2-7; DNA: TGCAGTGCAACTCCGGGACTAGCGTCCTTCTCCTACGAGCAGTACTTC; CDR3: CSATPGLASFSYEQYF
V: TRBV10-3; D: .; length: 13; size: few; J: TRBJ1-2; DNA: TGTGCCATCAGTCAGGGGAATAACTATGGCTACACCTTC; CDR3: CAISQGNNYGYTF
V: TRBV29-1; D: .; length: 12; size: .; J: TRBJ1-1; DNA: TGCAGCCTAGTCTCTGTCTACACTGAAGCTTTCTTT; CDR3: CSLVSVYTEAFF
V: TRBV29-1; D: .; length: 14; size: .; J: TRBJ1-2; DNA: TGCAGCGTTGGACTGAGACGGGGGCCCTATGGCTACACCTTC; CDR3: CSVGLRRGPYGYTF
V: TRBV10-3; D: TRBD2; length: 13; size: many; J: TRBJ2-7; DNA: TGTGCCATTAAAGCGGGAGGGCTAGACGAGCAGTACTTC; CDR3: CAIKAGGLDEQYF
V: TRBV25-1; D: .; length: 14; size: .; J: TRBJ1-2; DNA: TGTGCCAGCAGTGAATTCGGGACGGACTATGGCTACACCTTC; CDR3: CASSEFGTDYGYTF
V: TRBV19; D: .; length: 14; size: many; J: TRBJ2-7; DNA: TGTGCCAGTAGAGAGCGGGTAATCTCCTACGAGCAGTACTTC; CDR3: CASRERVISYEQYF
V: TRBV14; D: TRBD1; length: 15; size: .; J: TRBJ2-7; DNA: TGTGCCAGCAGCCAAGCCGGGACAGGGGTATTCGAGCAGTACTTC; CDR3: CASSQAGTGVFEQYF
V: TRBV24-1; D: TRBD2; length: 16; size: .; J: TRBJ2-2; DNA: TGTGCCACCAGTGCAGGCGGGAGGTACGACACCGGGGAGCTGTTTTTT; CDR3: CATSAGGRYDTGELFF
V: TRBV7-9; D: .; length: 15; size: .; J: TRBJ1-4; DNA: TGTGCCAGTAGTATAATTGGGGGAACTAATGAAAAACTGTTTTTT; CDR3: CASSIIGGTNEKLFF
V: TRBV2; D: TRBD2; length: 14; size: few; J: TRBJ2-7; DNA: TGTGCCAGCAGGACCGGGACTAGCACCTACGAGCAGTACTTC; CDR3: CASRTGTSTYEQYF
V: TRBV2; D: .; length: 8; size: .; J: TRBJ2-4; DNA: TGTGCCAGCAGTGAAGAGTACTTC; CDR3: CASSEEYF
V: TRBV29-1; D: .; length: 13; size: .; J: TRBJ2-7; DNA: TGCAGCGTTGAACAGGGAGAATCCTACGAGCAGTACTTC; CDR3: CSVEQGESYEQYF
V: TRBV10-3; D: .; length: 14; size: few; J: TRBJ1-1; DNA: TGTGCCAGCAGTTACCTCGGGGGTGCCACTGAAGCTTTCTTT; CDR3: CASSYLGGATEAFF
V: TRBV5-1; D: .; length: 14; size: few; J: TRBJ1-1; DNA: TGCGCCAGCAGCCTAGGGCATGGCGGCACTGAAGCTTTCTTT; CDR3: CASSLGHGGTEAFF
V: TRBV2; D: .; length: 14; size: once; J: TRBJ1-1; DNA: TGTGCCAGCTCACCAGTGCAATCGAACACTGAAGCTTTCTTT; CDR3: CASSPVQSNTEAFF
V: TRBV5-1; D: .; length: 14; size: once; J: TRBJ2-2; DNA: TGTGCCAGCAGCCCGGGGACGGTGACCGGGGAGCTGTTTTTT; CDR3: CASSPGTVTGELFF
V: TRBV25-1; D: .; length: 16; size: .; J: TRBJ2-7; DNA: TGTGCCAGCAGTGAATGTTTAGGGGGGGATCCAGGAGAGCAGTACTTC; CDR3: CASSECLGGDPGEQYF
V: TRBV10-3; D: .; length: 13; size: .; J: TRBJ2-5; DNA: TGTGCCATCAGGCAGCCCAGTCAAGAGACCCAGTACTTC; CDR3: CAIRQPSQETQYF
V: TRBV2; D: TRBD2; length: 14; size: .; J: TRBJ2-7; DNA: TGTGCCAGCAGTGAAGGCGGGAGATTTGACGAGCAGTACTTC; CDR3: CASSEGGRFDEQYF
V: TRBV10-3; D: .; length: 13; size: .; J: TRBJ2-7; DNA: TGTGCCATCAGTTTTGTGGACGGCTACGAGCAGTACTTC; CDR3: CAISFVDGYEQYF
V: TRBV20-1; D: TRBD1; length: 13; size: few; J: TRBJ1-5; DNA: TGCAGTGCCCGACAGGGGGAGTTTCAGCCCCAGCATTTT; CDR3: CSARQGEFQPQHF
V: TRBV29-1; D: .; length: 13; size: .; J: TRBJ1-1; DNA: TGCAGCGTTGAAGACAGGGTGTACACTGAAGCTTTCTTT; CDR3: CSVEDRVYTEAFF
V: TRBV7-6; D: TRBD1; length: 15; size: .; J: TRBJ1-2; DNA: TGCGCCAGCAGCCAAGATAGGACAGGGAACTATGGCTACACCTTC; CDR3: CASSQDRTGNYGYTF
V: TRBV5-1; D: .; length: 16; size: .; J: TRBJ2-7; DNA: TGCGCCAGCAGCTTGGCTGAGGGCCGTAGCTCCTACGAGCAGTACTTC; CDR3: CASSLAEGRSSYEQYF
V: TRBV2; D: .; length: 14; size: many; J: TRBJ1-3; DNA: TGTGCCTCAAGGAATGGGGGGGCAGGAAACACCATATATTTT; CDR3: CASRNGGAGNTIYF
V: TRBV29-1; D: TRBD2; length: 14; size: many; J: TRBJ2-7; DNA: TGCAGCGTTGGGGAGGTAGCGGGAGGTAATGAGCAGTACTTC; CDR3: CSVGEVAGGNEQYF
V: TRBV7-6; D: .; length: 15; size: .; J: TRBJ1-5; DNA: TGTGCCAGCAGCTTGGAGGACAGACTTAATCAGCCCCAGCATTTT; CDR3: CASSLEDRLNQPQHF
V: TRBV19; D: TRBD2; length: 14; size: once; J: TRBJ2-3; DNA: TGTGCCACCTCTCGCCGGGGGGAGACTGATACGCAGTATTTT; CDR3: CATSRRGETDTQYF
V: TRBV7-2; D: .; length: 16; size: few; J: TRBJ1-5; DNA: TGTGCCAGCAGCCCCCTTACCCGGGACGGGAATCAGCCCCAGCATTTT; CDR3: CASSPLTRDGNQPQHF
V: TRBV7-9; D: .; length: 13; size: .; J: TRBJ2-7; DNA: TGTGCCAGCAGCCGCCGGGTGCAGGGGGAGCAGTACTTC; CDR3: CASSRRVQGEQYF
V: TRBV15; D: .; length: 14; size: many; J: TRBJ1-3; DNA: TGTGCCACCAGCACAGGGGCGATTGGAAACACCATATATTTT; CDR3: CATSTGAIGNTIYF
V: TRBV7-8; D: .; length: 15; size: few; J: TRBJ1-1; DNA: TGTGCCAGCAGCTTAAATTTGGGGGGTCCCACTGAAGCTTTCTTT; CDR3: CASSLNLGGPTEAFF
V: TRBV5-1; D: .; length: 14; size: few; J: TRBJ2-2; DNA: TGCGCCAGCAGCGCGGACGGTTACACCGGGGAGCTGTTTTTT; CDR3: CASSADGYTGELFF
V: TRBV7-8; D: TRBD1; length: 16; size: .; J: TRBJ2-7; DNA: TGTGCCAGCAGCAACCCGGGACAGGGTTTTTCTCACGAGCAGTACTTC; CDR3: CASSNPGQGFSHEQYF
V: TRBV7-2; D: .; length: 14; size: .; J: TRBJ1-5; DNA: TGTGCCAGCAGCCAAAGCAGGGGAGTTCAGCCCCAGCATTTT; CDR3: CASSQSRGVQPQHF
V: TRBV29-1; D: TRBD1; length: 11; size: .; J: TRBJ1-1; DNA: TGCAGCGCGGGACAGGGGGGTGAAGCTTTCTTT; CDR3: CSAGQGGEAFF
V: TRBV9; D: TRBD1; length: 14; size: .; J: TRBJ1-3; DNA: TGTGCCAGCAGCCAAACAGGGGCCGGAAACACCATATATTTT; CDR3: CASSQTGAGNTIYF
V: TRBV29-1; D: .; length: 11; size: .; J: TRBJ2-7; DNA: TGCAGCGTTGGGGCTGGGGGGGAGCAGTACTTC; CDR3: CSVGAGGEQYF
V: TRBV7-2; D: .; length: 14; size: few; J: TRBJ1-1; DNA: TGTGCCAGCAGCTTAGTAGTTCGGGGAATTGAGGCTTTCTTT; CDR3: CASSLVVRGIEAFF